Below, 5 T cell receptor beta chains from the same sample are listed, as sequenced in a study of blood T cells in healthy people across ages. Next came a second PCR, run for roughly 6 to 11 cycles, which used a sample-barcoded 5' primer along with a J-beta primer mix. TCRdb used MiXCR to reprocess the 5' RACE reads, holding one entry per CDR3 protein. Of 1,500,000 or so distinct CDR3 sequences detected, about 45% appear once; the ten largest clones hold 4%. Sequenced input: blood. The source of these receptors is a woman under 30 in good health.

This chain joins TRBV12-3 or TRBV12-4 and TRBJ1-2, with D unclear. CDR3 length: 14 amino acids. Trimming removed 6 bases at V and 6 bases at J, with 17 bases between. CDR3 bases: TGTGCCAGCAGATCTACAAAAATGGCTCATGGCTACACCTTC. Protein: CASRSTKMAHGYTF.

CDR3 sequence: CASSLDRGRIDEQFF. The CDR3 region has the DNA TGTGCCAGCAGCTTAGACAGGGGGCGCATCGATGAGCAGTTCTTC. The J gene is TRBJ2-1, the V gene TRBV7-3, with 10 bases aligning to TRBD1. V lost 2 bases and J lost 8; bases outside the gene matches: 6. The CDR3 totals 15 residues. The germline gives CDR1 SGHTA, CDR2 FQGTGA.

This chain connects TRBV21-1 to TRBJ1-5. TRBV21-1 is a listed pseudogene. The CDR3 consists of 15 residues. Here the CDR3 reads CASSRRDGSCQPQHF. The CDR3 bases are TGTGCCAGCAGCAGAAGAGACGGGAGTTGTCAGCCCCAGCATTTT.

CDR3 in amino acids: CSVTGTGPTEAFF. DNA of the CDR3: TGCAGCGTCACCGGGACAGGGCCCACTGAAGCTTTCTTT. The chain is built from TRBV29-1 and TRBJ1-1, with 9 bases identical to TRBD1. Losses at the gene ends were 6 bases for V and 4 bases for J; bases not matched to a gene: 6. The germline CDR1 and CDR2 sequences are SQVTM and ANQGSEA. The CDR3 extends over 13 amino acids.

This clonotype was found a few times. CDR3: CASRGLAPLPNPVRYF. The CDR3 DNA is TGTGCCAGCAGGGGACTAGCGCCACTTCCCAACCCAGTTCGGTACTTC. This sequence joins TRBV27 and TRBJ2-4, with 10 bases matching TRBD2. The junction had 20 bases not matched to a gene; V was cut back by 6 bases and J by 15 bases. From germline, CDR1 is MNHEY and CDR2 SMNVEV (reference sequence). The CDR3 extends over 16 amino acids.